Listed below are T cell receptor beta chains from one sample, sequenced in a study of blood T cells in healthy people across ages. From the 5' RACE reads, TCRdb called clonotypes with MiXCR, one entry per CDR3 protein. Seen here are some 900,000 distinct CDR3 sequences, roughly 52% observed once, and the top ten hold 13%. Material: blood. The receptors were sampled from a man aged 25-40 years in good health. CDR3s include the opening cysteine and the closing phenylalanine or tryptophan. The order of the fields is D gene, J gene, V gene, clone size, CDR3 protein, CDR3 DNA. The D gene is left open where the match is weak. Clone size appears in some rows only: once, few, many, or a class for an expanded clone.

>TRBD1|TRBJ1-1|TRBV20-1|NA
CSARPGQGEAFF
TGCAGTGCTAGACCGGGACAGGGGGAAGCTTTCTTT
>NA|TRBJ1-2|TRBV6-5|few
CASSVRGGGYTF
TGTGCCAGCAGTGTCAGGGGTGGAGGCTACACCTTC
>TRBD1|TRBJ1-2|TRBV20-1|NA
CSARRVGTENGYTF
TGCAGTGCTAGAAGGGTAGGGACAGAGAATGGCTACACCTTC
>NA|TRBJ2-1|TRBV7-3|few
CASSLYGNEQFF
TGTGCCAGCAGCTTATATGGCAATGAGCAGTTCTTC
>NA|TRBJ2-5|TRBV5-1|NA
CASSLDTEETQYF
TGCGCCAGCAGCTTGGACACCGAAGAGACCCAGTACTTC
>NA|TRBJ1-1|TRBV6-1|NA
CASREAGMNTEAFF
TGTGCCAGCAGAGAGGCAGGAATGAACACTGAAGCTTTCTTT
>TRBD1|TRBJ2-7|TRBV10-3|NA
CAISDPGTGREQYF
TGTGCCATCAGTGACCCCGGGACAGGGAGGGAGCAGTACTTC
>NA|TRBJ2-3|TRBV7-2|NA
CASSPNPYTQYF
TGTGCCAGCAGCCCGAACCCCTATACGCAGTATTTT
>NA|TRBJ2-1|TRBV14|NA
CASSQGPQGSYNEQFF
TGTGCCAGCAGCCAAGGGCCACAGGGTTCCTACAATGAGCAGTTCTTC
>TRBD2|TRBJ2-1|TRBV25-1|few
CASTSSGGIYNEQFF
TGTGCCAGCACCTCTAGCGGGGGGATCTACAATGAGCAGTTCTTC
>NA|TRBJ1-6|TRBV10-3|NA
CAIREGSRNSPLHF
TGTGCCATCAGGGAAGGTAGTAGGAATTCACCCCTCCACTTT
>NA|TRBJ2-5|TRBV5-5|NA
CASSPGLRETQYF
TGTGCCAGCAGCCCGGGACTGAGGGAGACCCAGTACTTC
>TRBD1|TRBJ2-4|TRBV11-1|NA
CASSPLGQGYNEQYF
TGTGCCAGCAGCCCGCTCGGACAGGGCTACAATGAGCAGTACTTC
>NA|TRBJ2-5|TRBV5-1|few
CASSLAPSNAKQETQYF
TGCGCCAGCAGCTTGGCCCCATCGAACGCCAAGCAAGAGACCCAGTACTTC
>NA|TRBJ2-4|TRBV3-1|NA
CASSPMDWGNIQYF
TGTGCCAGCAGCCCGATGGACTGGGGAAACATTCAGTACTTC
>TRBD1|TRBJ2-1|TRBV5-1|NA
CASSFGTGRYNEQFF
TGCGCCAGCAGCTTCGGGACAGGTCGATACAATGAGCAGTTCTTC